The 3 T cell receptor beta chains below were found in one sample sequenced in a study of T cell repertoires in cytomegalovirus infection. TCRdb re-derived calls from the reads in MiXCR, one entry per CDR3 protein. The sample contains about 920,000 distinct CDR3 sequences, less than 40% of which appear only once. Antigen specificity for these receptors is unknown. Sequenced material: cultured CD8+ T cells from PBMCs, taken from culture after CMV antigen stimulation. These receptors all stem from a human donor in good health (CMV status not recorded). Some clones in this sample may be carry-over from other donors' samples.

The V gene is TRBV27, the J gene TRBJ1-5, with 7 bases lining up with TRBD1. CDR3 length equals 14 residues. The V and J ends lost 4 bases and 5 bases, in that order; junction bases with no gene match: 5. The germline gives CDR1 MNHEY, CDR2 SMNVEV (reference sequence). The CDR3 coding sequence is TGTGCCAGCAGTTCACAGGGGCGGCATCAGCCCCAGCATTTT. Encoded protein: CASSSQGRHQPQHF.

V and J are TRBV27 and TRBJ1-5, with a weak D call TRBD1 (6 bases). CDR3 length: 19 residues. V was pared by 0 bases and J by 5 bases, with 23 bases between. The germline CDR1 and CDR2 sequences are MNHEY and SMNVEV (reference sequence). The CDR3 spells CASSLSIGLIGGEDQPQHF. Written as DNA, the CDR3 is TGTGCCAGCAGTTTATCGATTGGTCTAATTGGGGGCGAGGATCAGCCCCAGCATTTT.

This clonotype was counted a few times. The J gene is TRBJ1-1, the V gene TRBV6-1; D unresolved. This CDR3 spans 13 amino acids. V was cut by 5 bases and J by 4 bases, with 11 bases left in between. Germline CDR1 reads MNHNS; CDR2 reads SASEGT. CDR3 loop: CASSLQSVTEAFF. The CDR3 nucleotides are TGTGCCAGCAGTCTTCAGTCGGTCACTGAAGCTTTCTTT.